One sample yielded the 5 T cell receptor beta chains listed below, sequenced in a study of shared T cell receptors in the human thymus. Method: immunoSEQ multiplex PCR; TCRdb's copy keeps in-frame clones and lacks some. Among hundreds of thousands of clones listed, around nine tenths were seen once. The sample was also reused in another study, on human thymus T cells.

Sample: thymocytes. Source of these receptors: a boy under three years old with a congenital heart defect.

As DNA, the CDR3 is TGTGCCAGCAGAGGCAGGGACACAGATACGCAGTATTTT. Protein product: CASRGRDTDTQYF. This rearrangement joins TRBV9 to TRBJ2-3; TRBD1 might be the D (5 bases). The germline V gene encodes CDR1 SGDLS and CDR2 YYNGEE. V shed 5 bases and J shed 2 bases, with 9 bases lying between them. The CDR3 runs to 13 residues.

J is TRBJ2-3 and V is TRBV9; the match to TRBD2 covers 13 bases. This CDR3 has 16 amino acids. The J segment lost 4 bases and the V segment lost 4 bases, leaving 6 bases of the junction unmatched. Germline values: CDR1 SGDLS, CDR2 YYNGEE. CDR3 nucleotide sequence: TGTGCCAGCAGCTCCGGGACTAGCGGGACCGCAGATACGCAGTATTTT. Amino acids: CASSSGTSGTADTQYF.

This clone was observed a single time. The chain is built from TRBV5-1 and TRBJ2-5, with TRBD2 matching over 11 bases. V was pared by 3 bases and J by 5 bases, with 12 bases of the junction left unmatched. Germline V gene lookup returns CDR1 SGHRS and CDR2 YFSETQ. There are 17 residues in the CDR3. CDR3 residues: CASSWVLAGEGSETQYF. The CDR3 bases are TGCGCCAGCAGCTGGGTACTAGCGGGAGAGGGGTCGGAGACCCAGTACTTC.

The chain uses TRBV6-5 and TRBJ2-1, with 7 bases lining up with TRBD2. The ends lost 0 bases at V and 1 base at J; junction bases unmatched: 3. The CDR3 covers 16 residues. In germline, CDR1 is MNHEY, CDR2 SVGAGI. The CDR3 DNA reads TGTGCCAGCAGTTACTCCAACGGGAGGTCCTACAATGAGCAGTTCTTC. It specifies CASSYSNGRSYNEQFF.

This chain uses TRBV6-4 with TRBJ2-1, with 8 nucleotides matching TRBD2. The germline CDR1 and CDR2 sequences are MRHNA and SNTAGT. Germline trimming cut 4 bases from V and 5 bases from J; bases unmatched to any gene: 7. CDR3 length: 15 residues. The CDR3 region is CASSASGSHDNEQFF. CDR3 DNA sequence: TGTGCCAGCAGTGCCAGCGGGAGCCATGACAATGAGCAGTTCTTC.